Each of the 10 T cell receptor beta chains below was sequenced from the same sample in a study of T-cell reconstitution after alpha-beta-depleted transplantation in children. Unique molecular identifiers were built into the TCRbeta library. TCRdb ran MiXCR on the PCR reads and lists one entry per CDR3 protein. The data hold hundreds of thousands of distinct CDR3 sequences, with roughly 33% observed a single time. This sample comprised PBMCs from the stem cell graft donor, obtained from the stem cell graft. These receptors were taken from a human donor who donated a stem cell graft to a child with aplastic anemia.

Only a few counts were recorded for this clonotype. The chain employs TRBV11-2 and TRBJ2-1; 8 bases fit TRBD2. V lost 5 bases to trimming and J lost 9 bases; unmatched junction nucleotides: 15. Germline V gene lookup returns CDR1 SGHAT and CDR2 FQNNGV. CDR3 length: 16 amino acids. This CDR3 is CASSLPTGTSDIEQFF. DNA of the CDR3: TGTGCCAGCAGCCTCCCTACCGGGACTAGTGATATTGAGCAGTTCTTC.

Here the CDR3 reads CASSTTSLGTDTQYF. The CDR3 bases are TGTGCCAGCAGTACCACTAGTCTCGGCACAGATACGCAGTATTTT. The chain employs TRBV9 and TRBJ2-3; a possible D gene is TRBD2 (5 bases). V gave up 5 bases and J gave up 1 base, with 14 bases separating them. The V gene's germline CDR1 is SGDLS and CDR2 YYNGEE. The CDR3 consists of 15 residues.

The chain has TRBV7-3 and TRBJ2-1; D is perhaps TRBD2 (6 bases). CDR3 length equals 13 residues. V was cut by 5 bases and J by 6 bases, with 11 bases left in between. Germline V CDR1 and CDR2: SGHTA, FQGTGA. CDR3 bases: TGTGCCAGCAGCCTCCGGGACTCCAATGAGCAGTTCTTC. Translating gives CASSLRDSNEQFF. The full variable domain, its missing parts supplied by reference TRBV7-3 and TRBJ2-1, is GAGVSQTPSNKVTEKGKYVELRCDPISGHTALYWYRQSLGQGPEFLIYFQGTGAADDSGLPNDRFFAVRPEGSVSTLKIQRTERGDSAVYLCASSLRDSNEQFFGPGTRLTVL.

The chain is built from TRBV12-3 or TRBV12-4 and TRBJ2-4; D perhaps matches TRBD1 (6 bases). Deletions cut 5 bases from V and 6 bases from J, with 20 bases between. The CDR3 has 16 residues. The CDR3 DNA sequence: TGTGCCAGCAGTGCCGTAACCGGGACACCACTAAACATTCAGTACTTC. Protein sequence: CASSAVTGTPLNIQYF.

This clonotype was counted a few times. This chain connects TRBV5-5 to TRBJ1-1; D is unresolved. The CDR3 is made up of 15 amino acids. Trimming removed 0 bases from V and 0 bases from J, with 9 bases in between. The V gene's germline CDR1 is SGHKS and CDR2 YYEKEE (reference sequence). As DNA, the CDR3 is TGTGCCAGCAGCTTGGGCCAGGTAATGAACACTGAAGCTTTCTTT. Translation gives CASSLGQVMNTEAFF. The entire variable domain, with the rest obtained from reference TRBV5-5 and TRBJ1-1, is as follows: DAGVTQSPTHLIKTRGQQVTLRCSPISGHKSVSWYQQVLGQGPQFIFQYYEKEERGRGNFPDRFSARQFPNYSSELNVNALLLGDSALYLCASSLGQVMNTEAFFGQGTRLTVV.

The chain has TRBV9 and TRBJ2-1, with TRBD2 matching over 12 bases. After removal of 6 bases from V and 7 bases from J, the junction contained 8 bases not matched to a gene. Looked up from germline, CDR1 is SGDLS and CDR2 is YYNGEE. This CDR3 is built from 15 residues. CDR3 protein: CASTARLAGENEQFF. The CDR3 DNA follows: TGTGCCAGCACCGCGCGACTAGCGGGAGAAAATGAGCAGTTCTTC.

The chain joins TRBV4-3 to TRBJ2-1; 13 nucleotides agree with TRBD2. CDR3 length: 17 residues. Germline CDR1 LGHNA, CDR2 YSLEER. The junction had 7 bases not matched to a gene; V was cut back by 0 bases and J by 8 bases. The chain's CDR3 is CASSQDPGTSGIHEQFF. The DNA of the CDR3 is TGCGCCAGCAGCCAAGATCCCGGGACTAGCGGGATCCATGAGCAGTTCTTC.

This chain links TRBV14 with TRBJ1-1; D possibly corresponds to TRBD1 (5 bases). The CDR3 sequence is 16 residues long. V gave up 3 bases and J gave up 0 bases, with 14 bases separating them. Germline CDR1 and CDR2: SGHDN and FVKESK. The chain's CDR3 is CASSQFNPGVNTEAFF. The CDR3, as DNA: TGTGCCAGCAGCCAGTTTAATCCGGGGGTGAACACTGAAGCTTTCTTT.

This clonotype was detected only a few times. The V gene is TRBV4-3, the J gene TRBJ1-3; the D is unclear. The CDR3 extends over 13 amino acids. The germline gives CDR1 LGHNA, CDR2 YSLEER. The V and J ends lost 0 bases and 2 bases respectively, with 2 bases between them. The CDR3 loop reads CASSQETGNTIYF. Here the CDR3 DNA reads TGCGCCAGCAGCCAAGAGACTGGAAACACCATATATTTT.

A word on this clonotype: Its ends do not fully match the called genes, so a read error is possible. V gene TRBV5-5 combines with J gene TRBJ2-3; D is perhaps TRBD2 (5 bases). The germline gives CDR1 SGHKS, CDR2 YYEKEE (reference sequence). CDR3 size: 17 residues. The chain's CDR3 is CATSLLWSSASGDTQYF. CDR3 nucleotide sequence: TGTGCCACCAGCCTTCTTTGGAGTAGCGCGTCAGGAGATACGCAGTATTTT.